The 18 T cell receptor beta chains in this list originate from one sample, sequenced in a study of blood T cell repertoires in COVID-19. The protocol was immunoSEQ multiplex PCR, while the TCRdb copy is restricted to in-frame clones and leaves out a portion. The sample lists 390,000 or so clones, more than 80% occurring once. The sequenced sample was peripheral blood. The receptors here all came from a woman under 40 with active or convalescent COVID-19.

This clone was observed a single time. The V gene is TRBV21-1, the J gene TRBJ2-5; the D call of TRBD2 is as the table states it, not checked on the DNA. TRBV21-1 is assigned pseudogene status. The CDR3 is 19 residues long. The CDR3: CASSNLWTSGGRLQETQYF. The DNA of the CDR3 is TGTGCCAGCAGCAATCTTTGGACTAGCGGGGGGCGACTCCAAGAGACCCAGTACTTC.

CDR3 DNA: TGTGCCAGCAACCCTGGACAAGGAAATTCACCCCTCCACTTT. Protein: CASNPGQGNSPLHF. The rearrangement uses TRBV4-2 and TRBJ1-6; D perhaps matches TRBD1 (5 bases). The germline V gene has CDR1 LGHNA and CDR2 YNFKEQ. The CDR3 extends over 14 amino acids. The V end was cut by 7 bases, the J end by 7 bases, with 14 bases between.

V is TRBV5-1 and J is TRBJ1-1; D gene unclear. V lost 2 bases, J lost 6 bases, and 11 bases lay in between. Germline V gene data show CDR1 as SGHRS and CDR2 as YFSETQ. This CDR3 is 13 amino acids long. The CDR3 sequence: CASSFREFAEAFF. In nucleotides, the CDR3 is TGCGCCAGCAGCTTTCGGGAGTTCGCTGAAGCTTTCTTT.

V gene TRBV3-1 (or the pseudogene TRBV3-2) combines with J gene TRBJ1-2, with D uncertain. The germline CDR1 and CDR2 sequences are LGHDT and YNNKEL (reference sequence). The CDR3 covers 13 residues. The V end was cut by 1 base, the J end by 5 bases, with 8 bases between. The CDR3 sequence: CASSQGGGYGYTF. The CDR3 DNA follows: TGTGCCAGCAGCCAAGGGGGAGGGTATGGCTACACCTTC.

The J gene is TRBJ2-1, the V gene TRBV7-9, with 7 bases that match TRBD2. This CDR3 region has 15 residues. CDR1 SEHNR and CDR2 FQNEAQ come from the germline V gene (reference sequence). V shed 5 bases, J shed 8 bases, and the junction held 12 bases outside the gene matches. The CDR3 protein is CASSPQTSPGDEQFF. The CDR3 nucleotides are TGTGCCAGCAGCCCACAGACTAGCCCCGGGGATGAGCAGTTCTTC. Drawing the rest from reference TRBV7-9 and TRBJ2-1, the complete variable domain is DTGVSQNPRHKITKRGQNVTFRCDPISEHNRLYWYRQTLGQGPEFLTYFQNEAQLEKSRLLSDRFSAERPKGSFSTLEIQRTEQGDSAMYLCASSPQTSPGDEQFFGPGTRLTVL.

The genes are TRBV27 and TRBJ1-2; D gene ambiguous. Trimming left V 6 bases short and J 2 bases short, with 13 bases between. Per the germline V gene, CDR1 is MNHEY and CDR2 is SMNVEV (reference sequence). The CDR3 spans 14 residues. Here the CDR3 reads CASSPFTANYGYTF. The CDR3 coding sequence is TGTGCCAGCAGCCCTTTTACAGCCAACTATGGCTACACCTTC.

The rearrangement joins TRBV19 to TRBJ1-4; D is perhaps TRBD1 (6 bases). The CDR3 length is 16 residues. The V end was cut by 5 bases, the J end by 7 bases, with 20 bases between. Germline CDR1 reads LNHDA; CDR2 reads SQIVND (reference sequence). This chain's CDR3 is CASSSWRQAPIEKLFF. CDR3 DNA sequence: TGTGCCAGTAGTTCCTGGAGACAGGCACCCATTGAAAAACTGTTTTTT. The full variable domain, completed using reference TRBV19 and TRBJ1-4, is DGGITQSPKYLFRKEGQNVTLSCEQNLNHDAMYWYRQDPGQGLRLIYYSQIVNDFQKGDIAEGYSVSREKKESFPLTVTSAQKNPTAFYLCASSSWRQAPIEKLFFGSGTQLSVL.

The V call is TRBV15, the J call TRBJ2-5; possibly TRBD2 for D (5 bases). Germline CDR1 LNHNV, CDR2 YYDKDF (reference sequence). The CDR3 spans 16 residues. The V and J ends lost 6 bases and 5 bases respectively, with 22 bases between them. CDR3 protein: CATSPGSHKSGETQYF. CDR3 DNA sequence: TGTGCCACCAGTCCGGGGTCCCACAAGTCCGGGGAGACCCAGTACTTC.

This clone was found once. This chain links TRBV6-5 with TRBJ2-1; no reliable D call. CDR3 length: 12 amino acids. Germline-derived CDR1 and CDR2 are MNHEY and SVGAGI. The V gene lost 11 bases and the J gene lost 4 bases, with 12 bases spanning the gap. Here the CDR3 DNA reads TGTGCCTGCCGGTCCTCGTACAATGAGCAGTTCTTC. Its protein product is CACRSSYNEQFF.

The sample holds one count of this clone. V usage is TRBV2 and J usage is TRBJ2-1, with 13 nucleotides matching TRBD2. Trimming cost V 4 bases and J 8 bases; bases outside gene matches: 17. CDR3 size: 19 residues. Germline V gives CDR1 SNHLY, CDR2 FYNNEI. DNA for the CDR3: TGTGCCAGCAGTGGGGGCAGGGGGTCCACTAGCGGGAGGGCGCATGAGCAGTTCTTC. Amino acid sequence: CASSGGRGSTSGRAHEQFF.

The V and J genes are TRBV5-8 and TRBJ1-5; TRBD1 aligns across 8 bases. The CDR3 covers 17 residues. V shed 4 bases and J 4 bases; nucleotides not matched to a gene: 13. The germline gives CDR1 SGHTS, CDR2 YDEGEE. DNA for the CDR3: TGTGCCAGCAGCGCGACACATAGGACAGGGTTGAATCAGCCCCAGCATTTT. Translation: CASSATHRTGLNQPQHF.

The CDR3 loop is CASSLDREGEQFF. CDR3 DNA sequence: TGTGCCAGCAGCTTAGATCGGGAGGGAGAGCAGTTCTTC. The chain combines TRBV11-3 with TRBJ2-1; TRBD2 agrees at 8 bases. The CDR3 spans 13 residues. Trimming at V came to 0 bases and at J to 10 bases, leaving 2 bases not matched to a gene. The V gene's germline CDR1 is SGHNT and CDR2 YENEEA.

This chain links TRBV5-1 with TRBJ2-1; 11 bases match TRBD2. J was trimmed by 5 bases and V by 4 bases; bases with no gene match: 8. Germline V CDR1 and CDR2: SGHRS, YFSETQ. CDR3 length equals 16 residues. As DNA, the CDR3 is TGCGCCAGCAGCCATGCTGGGACTAGCGGTAACAATGAGCAGTTCTTC. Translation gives CASSHAGTSGNNEQFF.

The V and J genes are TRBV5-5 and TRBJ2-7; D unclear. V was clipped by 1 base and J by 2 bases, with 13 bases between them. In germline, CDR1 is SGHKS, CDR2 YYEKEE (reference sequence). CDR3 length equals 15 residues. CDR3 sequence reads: CASSLSHTAPYEQYF. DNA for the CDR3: TGTGCCAGCAGCTTGTCTCACACAGCACCCTACGAGCAGTACTTC.

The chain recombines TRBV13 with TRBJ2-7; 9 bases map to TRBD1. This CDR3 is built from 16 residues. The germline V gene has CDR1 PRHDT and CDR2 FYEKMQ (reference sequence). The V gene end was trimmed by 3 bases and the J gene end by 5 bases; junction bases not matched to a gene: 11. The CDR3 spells CASSFQPGQGDHEQYF. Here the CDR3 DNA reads TGTGCCAGCAGCTTTCAACCGGGACAGGGAGACCACGAGCAGTACTTC.

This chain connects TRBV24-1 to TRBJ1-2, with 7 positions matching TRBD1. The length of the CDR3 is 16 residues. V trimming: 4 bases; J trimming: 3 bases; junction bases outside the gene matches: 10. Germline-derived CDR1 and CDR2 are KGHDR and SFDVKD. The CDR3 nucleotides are TGTGCCACCAGTGACTCGAGGGCACAGGGGCACTATGGCTACACCTTC. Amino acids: CATSDSRAQGHYGYTF.

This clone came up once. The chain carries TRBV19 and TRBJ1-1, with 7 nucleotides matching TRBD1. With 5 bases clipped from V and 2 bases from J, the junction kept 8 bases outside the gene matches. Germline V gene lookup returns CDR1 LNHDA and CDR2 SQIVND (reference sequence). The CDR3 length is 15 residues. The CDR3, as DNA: TGTGCCAGTAGTCCCCTTCGACAGGGAAACACTGAAGCTTTCTTT. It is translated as CASSPLRQGNTEAFF.

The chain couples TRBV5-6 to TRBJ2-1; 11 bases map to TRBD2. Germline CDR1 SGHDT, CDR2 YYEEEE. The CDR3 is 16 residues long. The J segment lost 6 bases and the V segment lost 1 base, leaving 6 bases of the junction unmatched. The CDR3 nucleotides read TGTGCCAGCAGCTTGATAATCCTAGCGGGAGGCAATGAGCAGTTCTTC. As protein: CASSLIILAGGNEQFF.